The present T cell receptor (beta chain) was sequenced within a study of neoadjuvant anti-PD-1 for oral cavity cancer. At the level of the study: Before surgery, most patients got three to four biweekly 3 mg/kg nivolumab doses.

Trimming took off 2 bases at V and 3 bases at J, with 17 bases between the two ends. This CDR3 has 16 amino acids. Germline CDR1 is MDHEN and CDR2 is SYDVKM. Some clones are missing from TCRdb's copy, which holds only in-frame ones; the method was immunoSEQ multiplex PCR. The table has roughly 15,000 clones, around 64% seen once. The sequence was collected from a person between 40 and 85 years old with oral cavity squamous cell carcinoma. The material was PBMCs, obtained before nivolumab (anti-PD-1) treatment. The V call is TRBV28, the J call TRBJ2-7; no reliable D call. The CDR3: CASSLPPVPENYEQYF. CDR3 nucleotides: TGTGCCAGCAGTTTACCCCCGGTGCCAGAGAACTACGAGCAGTACTTC.